The 20 T cell receptor beta chains below were found in one sample sequenced in a study of blood T cell repertoires in COVID-19. Here immunoSEQ multiplex PCR was the method, and the copy in TCRdb shows in-frame clones only, minus some. The repertoire holds 200,000 to 250,000 clones, with around 84% as singletons. Material: PBMCs or T cells enriched from blood (not recorded which). Receptors were obtained from a woman between 35 and 50 years old who had recovered from COVID-19.

The chain employs TRBV4-1 and TRBJ2-1, with 11 bases matching TRBD2. CDR1 is MGHRA and CDR2 is YSYEKL in the germline V gene. Trimming at V came to 6 bases and at J to 8 bases, leaving 15 bases not matched to a gene. The length of the CDR3 is 17 residues. CDR3 amino acids: CASRTSLAGVHGDEQFF. The CDR3 DNA reads as TGCGCCAGCAGAACTTCACTAGCGGGAGTTCACGGGGATGAGCAGTTCTTC.

The chain has TRBV11-2 and TRBJ2-1; TRBD2 matches 8 bases. Germline trimming cut 5 bases from V and 8 bases from J; bases unmatched to any gene: 8. Per the germline V gene, CDR1 is SGHAT and CDR2 is FQNNGV. This CDR3 has 14 amino acids. The CDR3 nucleotides read TGTGCCAGCAGCCCCGGGGGGGTTTTCGATGAGCAGTTCTTC. Its translation is CASSPGGVFDEQFF. Full variable domain (remainder filled in from reference TRBV11-2 and TRBJ2-1): EAGVAQSPRYKIIEKRQSVAFWCNPISGHATLYWYQQILGQGPKLLIQFQNNGVVDDSQLPKDRFSAERLKGVDSTLKIQPAKLEDSAVYLCASSPGGVFDEQFFGPGTRLTVL.

The chain joins TRBV7-2 to TRBJ1-2; 9 nucleotides agree with TRBD1. CDR3 size: 13 residues. Per germline, CDR1 SGHTA and CDR2 FQGNSA. V lost 5 bases, J lost 5 bases, and 3 bases stayed unmatched. The CDR3 region is CASSQTGGYGYTF. The CDR3 bases are TGTGCCAGCAGCCAGACAGGGGGGTATGGCTACACCTTC. Supplemented by reference TRBV7-2 and TRBJ1-2, the full variable domain reads GAGVSQSPSNKVTEKGKDVELRCDPISGHTALYWYRQSLGQGLEFLIYFQGNSAPDKSGLPSDRFSAERTGGSVSTLTIQRTQQEDSAVYLCASSQTGGYGYTFGSGTRLTVV.

The V gene is TRBV28, the J gene TRBJ1-1; D perhaps matches TRBD1 (5 bases). Between the trimmed V and J ends, which lost 2 bases and 3 bases, there was a span of 10 bases. Germline loops: CDR1 MDHEN, CDR2 SYDVKM. The CDR3 length is 14 residues. CDR3 amino acids: CASSLRQIYTEAFF. The DNA for the CDR3 is TGTGCCAGCAGTTTAAGACAGATTTACACTGAAGCTTTCTTT.

In the case of this clone: Other DNA sequences in this sample translate to the same CDR3. The chain links TRBV5-1 to TRBJ2-2; 13 nucleotides align to TRBD2. Losses at the gene ends were 4 bases for V and 6 bases for J; bases not matched to a gene: 3. Germline V gene lookup returns CDR1 SGHRS and CDR2 YFSETQ. This CDR3 is 15 amino acids long. The CDR3 bases are TGCGCCAGCAGCCTTGGACTAGCGGGAGCCGGGGAGCTGTTTTTT. Protein product: CASSLGLAGAGELFF.

The chain recombines TRBV10-3 with TRBJ2-5, with 8 bases that match TRBD2. V lost 6 bases and J lost 2; bases outside the gene matches: 8. The length of the CDR3 is 15 residues. CDR1 ENHRY and CDR2 SYGVKD come from the germline V gene. CDR3 amino acids: CAISPGQRGQETQYF. The DNA for the CDR3 is TGTGCCATCAGCCCCGGGCAGCGGGGGCAAGAGACCCAGTACTTC.

CDR3 DNA: TGTGCCAGCAGTTTAGGGCTAAGCCACGAGCAGTACTTC. Its translation: CASSLGLSHEQYF. The chain couples TRBV28 to TRBJ2-7; D is unclear. V was cut by 2 bases and J by 5 bases, with 10 bases left in between. This CDR3 is built from 13 residues. Germline V gene data show CDR1 as MDHEN and CDR2 as SYDVKM.

V is TRBV7-9 and J is TRBJ1-2; 7 bases line up with TRBD1. The length of the CDR3 is 15 residues. Germline CDR1 and CDR2: SEHNR and FQNEAQ (reference sequence). Trimming took 1 base from V and 4 from J; bases not matched to a gene: 6. CDR3 in amino acids: CASSLGLQGTYGYTF. The CDR3 coding sequence is TGTGCCAGCAGCTTAGGATTACAGGGGACCTATGGCTACACCTTC.

This clone occurred a few times. The genes are TRBV28 and TRBJ2-1; 9 positions match TRBD1. The V gene's germline CDR1 is MDHEN and CDR2 SYDVKM. The CDR3 is 16 residues long. CDR3 DNA sequence: TGTTGTTCGTCTCCCCCCGGACAGGGGAAAGTCGATGAGCAGTTCTTC. This gives the protein CCSSPPGQGKVDEQFF.

The chain links TRBV24-1 to TRBJ2-5; 8 nucleotides line up with TRBD1. Trimming at V came to 7 bases and at J to 0 bases, leaving 12 bases not matched to a gene. Germline assignment: CDR1 KGHDR and CDR2 SFDVKD. CDR3 length: 17 residues. The CDR3 nucleotides read TGTGCCACCAGCCCCGCTACCGGGACAGGACACCAAGAGACCCAGTACTTC. It translates to CATSPATGTGHQETQYF.

The chain employs TRBV30 and TRBJ2-1, with 9 nucleotides matching TRBD2. The V gene end was trimmed by 1 base and the J gene end by 6 bases; junction bases not matched to a gene: 13. This CDR3 is 17 amino acids long. Germline assignment: CDR1 GTSNPN and CDR2 SVGIG (reference sequence). The CDR3 region has the DNA TGTGCCTGGAGTGCCATGACCCCTAGCGGGGCTGTCAATGAGCAGTTCTTC. Its translation: CAWSAMTPSGAVNEQFF.

This rearrangement joins TRBV29-1 to TRBJ1-1; D gene uncertain. Trimming shortened V by 5 bases and J by 0 bases, and 7 bases separated the two germline ends. Germline V gene data show CDR1 as SQVTM and CDR2 as ANQGSEA. This CDR3 spans 12 amino acids. CDR3 coding DNA: TGCAGCGTTAAAGGTATGAACACTGAAGCTTTCTTT. This encodes CSVKGMNTEAFF.

J is TRBJ2-3 and V is TRBV5-4, with TRBD1 identical over 7 bases. J lost 2 bases, V lost 1 base, and 7 bases had no gene match. There are 16 residues in the CDR3. Per the germline V gene, CDR1 is SGHNT and CDR2 is YYREEE (reference sequence). The CDR3 DNA reads TGTGCCAGCAGCTTGTTGAAGCAGGGGGTCACAGATACGCAGTATTTT. Its protein is CASSLLKQGVTDTQYF.

This rearrangement joins TRBV19 to TRBJ1-1; a possible D gene is TRBD1 (6 bases). The germline V gene encodes CDR1 LNHDA and CDR2 SQIVND (reference sequence). This CDR3 contains 13 residues. V gave up 3 bases and J gave up 8 bases, with 13 bases separating them. The CDR3: CASSIDRIKEAFF. The CDR3 region has the DNA TGTGCCAGTAGTATTGACAGGATAAAGGAAGCTTTCTTT.

This rearrangement joins TRBV3-1 (or the pseudogene TRBV3-2) to TRBJ1-4; 8 nucleotides line up with TRBD1. The junction had 4 bases not matched to a gene; V was cut back by 3 bases and J by 7 bases. The germline V gene encodes CDR1 LGHDT and CDR2 YNNKEL (reference sequence). The length of the CDR3 is 14 residues. The CDR3 DNA reads TGTGCCAGCAGCCAGCCCAGGGGGCCTGAAAAACTGTTTTTT. This translates into CASSQPRGPEKLFF.

The rearrangement joins TRBV5-4 to TRBJ2-3, with 10 bases that match TRBD2. The CDR3 extends over 14 amino acids. The junction had 3 bases not matched to a gene; V was cut back by 2 bases and J by 6 bases. CDR1 SGHNT and CDR2 YYREEE come from the germline V gene (reference sequence). The CDR3 region is CASSFGLAVDTQYF. The CDR3 DNA follows: TGTGCCAGCAGCTTCGGACTAGCGGTGGATACGCAGTATTTT.

The chain carries TRBV4-1 and TRBJ2-3; 9 nucleotides agree with TRBD2. Germline CDR1 reads MGHRA; CDR2 reads YSYEKL. The J segment lost 4 bases and the V segment lost 4 bases, leaving 6 bases of the junction unmatched. The CDR3 contains 15 residues. The CDR3 sequence: CASSLSGSGSDTQYF. The CDR3 region has the DNA TGCGCCAGCAGCCTTAGCGGGAGCGGGTCAGATACGCAGTATTTT.

For the CDR3, the DNA is TGTGCCAGCAGCCAAGATAGGACAGGGGCCCTACAAGAGACCCAGTACTTC. This encodes CASSQDRTGALQETQYF. The chain employs TRBV3-1 (or the pseudogene TRBV3-2) and TRBJ2-5; 9 nucleotides agree with TRBD1. J lost 2 bases, V lost 0 bases, and 7 bases had no gene match. This CDR3 comprises 17 residues. Looked up from germline, CDR1 is LGHDT and CDR2 is YNNKEL (reference sequence).

This clone was detected only a few times. The V gene is TRBV27, the J gene TRBJ1-5; 9 bases agree with TRBD1. The CDR3 extends over 15 amino acids. Germline assignment: CDR1 MNHEY and CDR2 SMNVEV (reference sequence). V trimming: 5 bases; J trimming: 5 bases; junction bases outside the gene matches: 7. The CDR3 region is CASSPGTGSDQPQHF. Here the CDR3 DNA reads TGTGCCAGCAGTCCTGGGACAGGGTCTGATCAGCCCCAGCATTTT.

V usage is TRBV27 and J usage is TRBJ1-3; 7 bases fit TRBD1. J was trimmed by 2 bases and V by 6 bases; bases with no gene match: 10. Germline values: CDR1 MNHEY, CDR2 SMNVEV (reference sequence). CDR3 length equals 16 residues. CDR3 DNA: TGTGCCAGCAGACCACAGGGGTATGATGCTGGAAACACCATATATTTT. This codes for CASRPQGYDAGNTIYF.